This T cell receptor (beta chain) was recorded in a study of T-cell reconstitution after alpha-beta-depleted transplantation in children. Study observations and caveats: Approximately two months post-transplant, alpha-beta T cells reportedly originated from several hundred expanded graft clones. Hyperexpanded clones declined; after one year, newly produced T cells mostly supplied diversity.

The library targeted TCRbeta and was prepared with unique molecular identifiers. TCRdb itself ran the PCR reads through MiXCR, one entry per CDR3 protein. Of around 200,000 distinct CDR3 sequences detected, approximately 10% appear once; the ten largest clones hold 28%. Notes on this clonotype: Antigen: not known.

CDR1 SSHAT and CDR2 FNYEAQ come from the germline V gene (reference sequence). The CDR3 has 15 amino acids. The V and J ends lost 0 bases and 3 bases, in that order; junction bases with no gene match: 2. Sample: PBMCs, taken before TCRalphabeta/CD19-depleted stem cell transplant. The chain joins TRBV7-7 to TRBJ2-7, with 10 bases aligning to TRBD2. This clonotype was obtained from a child in the first two years of life with acute myeloid leukemia, due to receive a stem cell transplant. The CDR3: CASSLASGGDYEQYF. CDR3 in DNA: TGTGCCAGCAGCTTAGCCAGCGGGGGGGACTACGAGCAGTACTTC.